Described below is a single T cell receptor beta chain sequence and its context. What it binds is unknown. Per the germline V gene, CDR1 is WNHNN and CDR2 is SYGVQD (reference sequence). The CDR3 is 13 residues long. Trimming stripped 10 bases from V and 6 bases from J, with 17 bases between. This record belongs to a study of CD4 T cells in relation to SARS-CoV-2 and coronaviruses. Whole-study findings and limits: Compared with monoreactive clones, crossreactive clones showed significantly weaker SARS-CoV-2 expansion. Samples before the pandemic and after infection were not matched within any donor.

Deep TCR-beta sequencing used DNA from uncultured naive and memory CD4+ T cells. This table comes from immunoSEQ multiplex PCR, and its TCRdb copy is limited to in-frame clones, with some not included. The sample records approximately 38,000 clones, approximately 90% being singletons. The clonotype was recovered from an adult with COVID-19. Sequenced sample: memory CD4+ T cells from PBMCs. The chain combines TRBV10-1 with TRBJ2-3; D not resolved. In DNA, the CDR3 is TGCGCCAATCAGACACGGAGATCGGATACGCAGTATTTT. It codes for CANQTRRSDTQYF.